These 21 T cell receptor beta chains were sequenced from one sample in a study of cytomegalovirus exposure and HLA in healthy donors. 60 Vbeta and 13 Jbeta primers were used in PCR. Sequencing used immunoSEQ multiplex PCR; TCRdb keeps in-frame clones, though not all of them. This sample has about 100,000 clones, with about 80% found just once. The sequenced sample was PBMCs. These receptors came from a woman aged 55-70 years in good health and CMV-seronegative.

V is TRBV7-8 and J is TRBJ2-5; possibly TRBD1 for D (6 bases). TRBJ2-7 explains the end of the DNA better; the J call may be wrong. Germline-derived CDR1 and CDR2 are SGHVS and FQNEAQ. This CDR3 has 13 residues. The CDR3 region has the DNA TGTGCCAGCAGACCTTTAGGGGGCTACGAGCAGTACTTC. This gives the protein CASRPLGGYEQYF.

This clone was detected once. The rearrangement joins TRBV6-5 to TRBJ2-5, with D possibly TRBD1 on 7 matching bases. V was shortened by 0 bases and J by 5 bases, with 16 bases between the two germline ends. Germline assignment: CDR1 MNHEY and CDR2 SVGAGI. The CDR3 totals 16 residues. The CDR3 loop reads CASSYSSQGGRETQYF. The CDR3 nucleotides are TGTGCCAGCAGTTACTCGAGCCAGGGGGGCCGGGAGACCCAGTACTTC.

J is TRBJ2-1 and V is TRBV5-6; 12 bases map to TRBD1. CDR3 length: 16 amino acids. CDR1 and CDR2 (germline): SGHDT, YYEEEE. V was pared by 0 bases and J by 4 bases, with 2 bases of the junction left unmatched. The CDR3 nucleotides read TGTGCCAGCAGCTTGGTGGGACAGGGGGCGTACAATGAGCAGTTCTTC. Protein sequence: CASSLVGQGAYNEQFF.

V gene TRBV6-1 combines with J gene TRBJ1-1; a weak D match, TRBD1 (6 bases). The CDR3 has 14 amino acids. Trimming left V 2 bases short and J 5 bases short, with 12 bases between. The germline V gene has CDR1 MNHNS and CDR2 SASEGT. CDR3: CASSESGGQTEAFF. CDR3 in DNA: TGTGCCAGCAGTGAATCGGGGGGGCAAACTGAAGCTTTCTTT.

The chain is built from TRBV7-9 and TRBJ1-2; the D gene is possibly TRBD1 (5 bases). Germline assignment: CDR1 SEHNR and CDR2 FQNEAQ (reference sequence). Trimming stripped 3 bases from V and 0 bases from J, with 8 bases between. This CDR3 has 14 residues. For the CDR3, the DNA is TGTGCCAGCAGCTTCGGAGGGGCTAACTATGGCTACACCTTC. This sequence encodes CASSFGGANYGYTF.

The CDR3 sequence: CASSQVEANTIYF. Here the CDR3 DNA reads TGCGCCAGCAGCCAAGTGGAGGCAAACACCATATATTTT. J is TRBJ1-3 and V is TRBV4-1; no clear D gene. Per germline, CDR1 MGHRA and CDR2 YSYEKL. V was cut by 1 base and J by 6 bases, with 7 bases left in between. CDR3 length: 13 amino acids.

This clone was detected a few times. This rearrangement joins TRBV6-1 to TRBJ1-2; TRBD1 is a possible D gene (6 bases). The germline V and J ends were trimmed by 6 bases and 0 bases, with 11 bases remaining between them. Germline V CDR1 and CDR2: MNHNS, SASEGT. The CDR3 loop spans 14 amino acids. CDR3: CASRWDITNYGYTF. The CDR3 DNA reads TGTGCCAGCAGATGGGACATAACTAACTATGGCTACACCTTC.

This rearrangement joins TRBV2 to TRBJ2-2, with 10 bases fitting TRBD2. In germline, CDR1 is SNHLY, CDR2 FYNNEI. The trim removed 6 bases at V and 5 bases at J, leaving 12 bases unmatched. The CDR3 runs 17 residues. The CDR3 loop reads CASSFKPAGGLTGELFF. The DNA of the CDR3 is TGTGCCAGCAGCTTTAAGCCAGCGGGAGGGCTTACCGGGGAGCTGTTTTTT. Variable domain in full (rest from reference TRBV2 and TRBJ2-2): EPEVTQTPSHQVTQMGQEVILRCVPISNHLYFYWYRQILGQKVEFLVSFYNNEISEKSEIFDDQFSVERPDGSNFTLKIRSTKLEDSAMYFCASSFKPAGGLTGELFFGEGSRLTVL.

This sequence joins TRBV4-3 and TRBJ1-1; 7 positions agree with TRBD1. Trimming cost V 4 bases and J 0 bases; bases outside gene matches: 2. This CDR3 comprises 14 residues. CDR1 LGHNA and CDR2 YSLEER come from the germline V gene. This CDR3 reads CASSLGTVNTEAFF. The DNA for the CDR3 is TGCGCCAGCAGCCTAGGGACAGTGAACACTGAAGCTTTCTTT.

The chain combines TRBV5-1 with TRBJ2-2; D unclear. Per the germline V gene, CDR1 is SGHRS and CDR2 is YFSETQ. This CDR3 spans 11 amino acids. As DNA, the CDR3 is TGCGCGTCAGGATACACCGGGGAGCTGTTTTTT. Amino acid sequence: CASGYTGELFF.

V is TRBV18 and J is TRBJ2-7; TRBD1 might be the D (6 bases). Germline V gene sequence: CDR1 KGHSH, CDR2 LQKENI. Trimming removed 2 bases at V and 2 bases at J, with 10 bases between. The CDR3 has 14 amino acids. CDR3 sequence (DNA): TGTGCCAGCTCACCAGTGGGACAAACCTACGAGCAGTACTTC. This encodes CASSPVGQTYEQYF.

This clone showed up just once. V and J are TRBV15 and TRBJ2-1; maybe TRBD2 (6 bases). Germline values: CDR1 LNHNV, CDR2 YYDKDF (reference sequence). Trimming cost V 5 bases and J 0 bases, with 11 bases left between them. The CDR3 runs to 15 residues. The CDR3 bases are TGTGCCACCAGCGCGGGACGGAGCTCCTACAATGAGCAGTTCTTC. Its translation is CATSAGRSSYNEQFF.

This chain links TRBV7-9 with TRBJ1-2; no clear D gene. Between the trimmed V and J ends, which lost 2 bases and 9 bases, there was a span of 10 bases. Germline V CDR1 and CDR2: SEHNR, FQNEAQ (reference sequence). The CDR3 sequence is 12 residues long. The CDR3, as DNA: TGTGCCAGCAGCTTATCTACGGGGAGCTACACCTTC. Translating it yields CASSLSTGSYTF.

This clone was detected only a few times. The CDR3 protein is CASSRTGGENTEAFF. The CDR3 DNA reads as TGTGCCAGCAGCCGAACAGGGGGCGAGAACACTGAAGCTTTCTTT. V usage is TRBV11-2 and J usage is TRBJ1-1; 9 nucleotides line up with TRBD1. This CDR3 is 15 amino acids long. Germline CDR1 is SGHAT and CDR2 is FQNNGV. Trimming removed 5 bases from V and 1 base from J; junction bases left unmatched: 5.

This clone was observed a single time. J is TRBJ1-4 and V is TRBV27; D call uncertain. The CDR3 length is 14 residues. Deletions cut 5 bases from V and 5 bases from J, with 12 bases between. The germline CDR1 and CDR2 sequences are MNHEY and SMNVEV (reference sequence). This CDR3 reads CASSLFGENEKLFF. The CDR3, as DNA: TGTGCCAGCAGTCTCTTTGGGGAGAATGAAAAACTGTTTTTT.

This clone is a singleton in its sample. The chain is built from TRBV5-4 and TRBJ1-1, with a possible D match to TRBD1 (6 bases). The CDR3 totals 16 residues. Germline values: CDR1 SGHNT, CDR2 YYREEE (reference sequence). V was trimmed by 2 bases and J by 0 bases, leaving 14 bases between them. DNA for the CDR3: TGTGCCAGCAGCTTCCCTCCAGGGGCTCTGAACACTGAAGCTTTCTTT. Protein: CASSFPPGALNTEAFF.

The gene calls are TRBV6-1 and TRBJ2-1; 8 bases align to TRBD1. The V gene's germline CDR1 is MNHNS and CDR2 SASEGT. The CDR3 length is 12 residues. J was trimmed by 7 bases and V by 5 bases; bases with no gene match: 1. The CDR3: CASSWTGNEQFF. As DNA, the CDR3 is TGTGCCAGCAGTTGGACAGGGAATGAGCAGTTCTTC.

The rearrangement uses TRBV6-6 and TRBJ2-7; the match to TRBD2 covers 8 bases. The CDR3 is 15 residues long. From germline, CDR1 is MNHNY and CDR2 SVGAGI (reference sequence). The V gene end was trimmed by 4 bases and the J gene end by 7 bases; junction bases not matched to a gene: 12. This CDR3 is CASSSPTGGPGEQYF. The CDR3 nucleotides are TGTGCCAGCAGTTCCCCCACGGGAGGGCCGGGGGAGCAGTACTTC.

The chain links TRBV19 to TRBJ1-1; D not certain. Trimming cost V 3 bases and J 2 bases, with 19 bases left between them. Germline V gives CDR1 LNHDA, CDR2 SQIVND (reference sequence). This CDR3 comprises 17 residues. CDR3 protein: CASSILGWRESNTEAFF. The CDR3 nucleotides are TGTGCCAGTAGTATTTTGGGCTGGAGGGAAAGTAACACTGAAGCTTTCTTT.

This clone has a handful of counts. The CDR3 DNA reads TGTGCCAGCAGCTTGATGACAGAGGCTTTCTACGAGCAGTACTTC. Its protein product is CASSLMTEAFYEQYF. The J gene is TRBJ2-7, the V gene TRBV5-6, with D tentatively TRBD1 (5 bases). The CDR3 sequence is 15 residues long. The ends were cut back, 1 base at V and 3 bases at J, with 14 bases in the middle. The V gene's germline CDR1 is SGHDT and CDR2 YYEEEE. The full variable domain, rest sourced from reference TRBV5-6 and TRBJ2-7, is DAGVTQSPTHLIKTRGQQVTLRCSPKSGHDTVSWYQQALGQGPQFIFQYYEEEERQRGNFPDRFSGHQFPNYSSELNVNALLLGDSALYLCASSLMTEAFYEQYFGPGTRLTVT.

A single count supports this clone. The V call is TRBV6-5, the J call TRBJ1-6; TRBD1 matches at 9 bases. This CDR3 has 14 amino acids. Trimming took 8 bases from V and 8 from J; bases not matched to a gene: 7. Germline V gene data show CDR1 as MNHEY and CDR2 as SVGAGI. The CDR3, as DNA: TGTGCCAGCGGAAGGAGACAGGGGGATTCACCCCTCCACTTT. Its translation is CASGRRQGDSPLHF.